Here is one T cell receptor (beta chain) with its context. Its antigen is as yet unknown. The sample is drawn from a study of cytomegalovirus exposure and HLA in healthy donors. General study points: Owing to their indistinguishability, certain V segments, notably TRBV6-2 and TRBV6-3, were excluded. Sequencing depth roughly uniform across donors was assumed in presence/absence analyses. Highly shared sequence variants in one cluster were likely a sequencing artifact.

PCR employed 60 Vbeta and 13 Jbeta primers. Data came from immunoSEQ multiplex PCR; TCRdb stores just in-frame clones and leaves some out. The repertoire holds about 140,000 clones, with around 80% as singletons. Germline assignment: CDR1 MRHNA and CDR2 SNTAGT. This CDR3 has 17 amino acids. Unmatched junction bases numbered 7, after V lost 6 bases and J lost 3 bases. This receptor was taken from a man aged 35 to 55 in good health and CMV-seronegative. This sequence joins TRBV6-4 and TRBJ2-2, with TRBD2 matching 13 bases. Specimen: PBMCs. The DNA of the CDR3 is TGTGCCAGCAGAAAGACTAGCGGGGGGTCGGACACCGGGGAGCTGTTTTTT. This gives the protein CASRKTSGGSDTGELFF.